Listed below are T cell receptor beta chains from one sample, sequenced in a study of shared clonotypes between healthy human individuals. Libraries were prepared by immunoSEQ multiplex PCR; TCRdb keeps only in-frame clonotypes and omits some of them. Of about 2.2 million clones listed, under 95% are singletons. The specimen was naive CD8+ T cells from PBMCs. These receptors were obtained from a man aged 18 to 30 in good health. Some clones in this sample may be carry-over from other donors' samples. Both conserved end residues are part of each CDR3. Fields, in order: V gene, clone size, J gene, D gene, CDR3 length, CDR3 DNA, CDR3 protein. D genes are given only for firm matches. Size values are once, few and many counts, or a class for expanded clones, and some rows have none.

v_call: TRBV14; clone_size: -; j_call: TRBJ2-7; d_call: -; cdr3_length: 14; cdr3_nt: TGTGCCAGCAGCGAAGGACTTATCCCCTACGAGCAGTACTTC; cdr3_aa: CASSEGLIPYEQYF
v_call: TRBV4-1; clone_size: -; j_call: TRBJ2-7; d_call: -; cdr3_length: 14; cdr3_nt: TGCGCCAGCAGCCAAGTAAGGGGGAGTTACGAGCAGTACTTC; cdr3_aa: CASSQVRGSYEQYF
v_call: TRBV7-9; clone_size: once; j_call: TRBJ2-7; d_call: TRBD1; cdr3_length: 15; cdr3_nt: TGTGCCAGCAGCTCCTATATCGGGACAGCCTACGAGCAGTACTTC; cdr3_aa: CASSSYIGTAYEQYF
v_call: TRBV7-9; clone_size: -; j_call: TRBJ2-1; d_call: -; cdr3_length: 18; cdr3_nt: TGTGCCAGCAGCTACAGGGCGGGGCTAGCAAGCTCCTACAATGAGCAGTTCTTC; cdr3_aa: CASSYRAGLASSYNEQFF
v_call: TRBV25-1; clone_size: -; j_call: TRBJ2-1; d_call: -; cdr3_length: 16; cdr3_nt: TGTGCCAGCAGTGAATCACTCACGCATAGACACAATGAGCAGTTCTTC; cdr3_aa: CASSESLTHRHNEQFF
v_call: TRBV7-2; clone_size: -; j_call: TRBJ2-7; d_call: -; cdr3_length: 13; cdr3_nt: TGTGCCAGCAGCAGCGCCTACTCCTACGAGCAGTACTTC; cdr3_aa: CASSSAYSYEQYF
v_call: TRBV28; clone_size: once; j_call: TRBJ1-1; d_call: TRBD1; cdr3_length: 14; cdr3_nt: TGTGCCAGCAGTTTCCCGGACAGGGGGACTGAAGCTTTCTTT; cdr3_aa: CASSFPDRGTEAFF
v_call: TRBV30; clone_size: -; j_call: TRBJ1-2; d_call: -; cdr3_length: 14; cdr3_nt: TGTGCCGCTAAGGGAGGGTCTAGGGACTATGGCTACACCTTC; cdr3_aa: CAAKGGSRDYGYTF
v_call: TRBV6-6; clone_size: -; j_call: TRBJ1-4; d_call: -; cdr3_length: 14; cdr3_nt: TGTGCCAGCAGCCGGGGCCGTTATCTTGAAAAACTGTTTTTT; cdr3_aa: CASSRGRYLEKLFF
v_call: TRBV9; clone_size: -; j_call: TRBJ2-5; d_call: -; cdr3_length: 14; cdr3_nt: TGTGCCAGCAGCCCCCCCGGCGCCCAAGAGACCCAGTACTTC; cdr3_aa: CASSPPGAQETQYF
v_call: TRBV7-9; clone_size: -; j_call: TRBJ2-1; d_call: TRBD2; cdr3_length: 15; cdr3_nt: TGTGCCAGCGCCCATGGACTAGCCGATATTGGCGAGCAGTTCTTC; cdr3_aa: CASAHGLADIGEQFF
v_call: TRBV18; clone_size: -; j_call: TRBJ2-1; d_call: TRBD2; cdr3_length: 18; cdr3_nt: TGTGCCAGCTCACCACCGGCTAGCGGGAGGCCCTCCTACAATGAGCAGTTCTTC; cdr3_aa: CASSPPASGRPSYNEQFF
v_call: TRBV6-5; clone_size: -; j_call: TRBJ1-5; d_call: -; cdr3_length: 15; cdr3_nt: TGTGCCAGCAGCCTAGGTCGGGGTCTCCGTCAGCCCCAGCATTTT; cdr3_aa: CASSLGRGLRQPQHF
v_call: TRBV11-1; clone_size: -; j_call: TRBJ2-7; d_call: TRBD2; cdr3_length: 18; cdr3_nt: TGTGCCAGCAGCGACCCGACCACCGGGACTAGCGATTTCTACGAGCAGTACTTC; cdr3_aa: CASSDPTTGTSDFYEQYF
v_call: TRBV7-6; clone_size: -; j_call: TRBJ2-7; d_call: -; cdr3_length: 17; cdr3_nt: TGTGCCAGCAGCTTAGGGGGGCTAGGGTCGAGCTCCTACGAGCAGTACTTC; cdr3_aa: CASSLGGLGSSSYEQYF
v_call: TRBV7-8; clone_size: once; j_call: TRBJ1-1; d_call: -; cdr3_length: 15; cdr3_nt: TGTGCCAGCAGCCAAAACAGGGTACCCTCCACTGAAGCTTTCTTT; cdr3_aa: CASSQNRVPSTEAFF
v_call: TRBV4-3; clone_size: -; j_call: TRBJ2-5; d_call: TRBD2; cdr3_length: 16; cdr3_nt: TGCGCCAGCAGCGAAACGGCTAGCGGAAACCAAGAGACCCAGTACTTC; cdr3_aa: CASSETASGNQETQYF
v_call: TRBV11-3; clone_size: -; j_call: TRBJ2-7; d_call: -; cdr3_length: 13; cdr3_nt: TGTGCCAGCCTGCCTGGGTTTGTTTACGAGCAGTACTTC; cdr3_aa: CASLPGFVYEQYF
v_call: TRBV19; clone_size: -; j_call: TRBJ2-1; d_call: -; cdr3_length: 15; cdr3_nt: TGTGCCAGTAGTATCGGCAGGGTCTCCTACAATGAGCAGTTCTTC; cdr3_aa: CASSIGRVSYNEQFF
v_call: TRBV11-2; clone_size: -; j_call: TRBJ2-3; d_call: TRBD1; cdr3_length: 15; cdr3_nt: TGTGCCAGCAGCTCGGACAGGGGTGGTCCAGATACGCAGTATTTT; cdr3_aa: CASSSDRGGPDTQYF
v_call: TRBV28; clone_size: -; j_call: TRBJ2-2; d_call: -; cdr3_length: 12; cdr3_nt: TGTGCCGTGACAGGGAACACCGGGGAGCTGTTTTTT; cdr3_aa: CAVTGNTGELFF
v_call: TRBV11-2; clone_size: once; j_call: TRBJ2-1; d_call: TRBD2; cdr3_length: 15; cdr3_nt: TGTGCCAGCAGCCACCGGGCTAGCGGGAGTAATGAGCAGTTCTTC; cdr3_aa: CASSHRASGSNEQFF
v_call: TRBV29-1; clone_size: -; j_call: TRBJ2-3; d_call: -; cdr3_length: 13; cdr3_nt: TGCAGCGTTGAAGATGGGTTGGCAGATACGCAGTATTTT; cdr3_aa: CSVEDGLADTQYF
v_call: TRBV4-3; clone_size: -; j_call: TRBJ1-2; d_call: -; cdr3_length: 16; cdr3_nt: TGCGCCAGCAGCCAAGATTTGGCAGGGGAAGCCTATGGCTACACCTTC; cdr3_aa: CASSQDLAGEAYGYTF
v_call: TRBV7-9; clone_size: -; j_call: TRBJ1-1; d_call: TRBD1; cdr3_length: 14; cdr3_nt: TGTGCCAGCCGCGGTAACAGGGGGCCGACTGAAGCTTTCTTT; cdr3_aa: CASRGNRGPTEAFF